The source of this T cell receptor (beta chain) is a study of T cell clusters in autoimmune cytopenias. Study summary: Healthy control donors averaged about 52 years of age, with a median of almost 60 years. General study points: TRB repertoire shifts in secondary cytopenia and chronic lymphocytic leukemia mostly reflected lymphoma, not autoimmunity.

CDR1 and CDR2 (germline): SGHNT, YENEEA. This CDR3 spans 13 amino acids. Each sample's input was approximately 270 ng genomic DNA, 35,000 to 40,000 genome equivalents. TRB rearrangements were amplified by touch-down multiplex PCR with mixed TRB-A/B primers. From the multiplex PCR reads, TCRdb lists one entry per CDR3 protein and no DNA. This sample's table reports about 2,100 distinct CDR3 sequences. As for this clonotype: Antigen: not known.

The same sample was also used in a study of T cell repertoires in aging, cancer and after chemotherapy.

Material: peripheral blood. This TCR derives from a human donor in good health. The rearrangement joins TRBV11-3 to TRBJ2-1; TCRdb gives TRBD2 as the D gene, but with no DNA this cannot be confirmed. The CDR3 loop is CASSPPLEGEQFF.